One sample yielded the 18 T cell receptor beta chains listed below, sequenced in a study of STAT3 mutations in large granular lymphocyte leukemia. Regarding the study as a whole: At least one immunodominant TCR beta clonotype appeared in every T-cell large granular lymphocyte leukemia patient.

The assay was immunoSEQ multiplex PCR, and TCRdb's table has in-frame clones only and misses some. The profile shows 5,000 or so clones, just over 70% of them singletons. Which antigens these TCRs recognize remains unknown. Sequences were obtained from PBMCs. The receptors were gathered from a human donor with T large granular lymphocyte leukemia. Some clones in this sample may be carry-over from other donors' samples.

The chain employs TRBV29-1 and TRBJ2-5; 9 bases align to TRBD1. The junction had 5 bases not matched to a gene; V was cut back by 6 bases and J by 3 bases. This CDR3 comprises 13 residues. Germline V CDR1 and CDR2: SQVTM, ANQGSEA. The CDR3 sequence is CSVQGAGKETQYF. In DNA, the CDR3 is TGCAGCGTACAGGGGGCAGGAAAAGAGACCCAGTACTTC.

The chain links TRBV5-1 to TRBJ1-3, with TRBD1 as a possible D gene (6 bases). CDR1 is SGHRS and CDR2 is YFSETQ in the germline V gene. CDR3 length: 15 amino acids. The germline V and J ends were trimmed by 0 bases and 5 bases, with 12 bases remaining between them. Here the CDR3 reads CASSLDGTNRNTIYF. CDR3 coding DNA: TGCGCCAGCAGCTTGGATGGGACAAACCGAAACACCATATATTTT.

The chain is built from TRBV6-6 and TRBJ2-7; TRBD1 agrees at 12 bases. Germline values: CDR1 MNHNY, CDR2 SVGAGI (reference sequence). V dropped 4 bases and J dropped 7; count of bases not matched to a gene: 5. There are 14 residues in the CDR3. The CDR3 bases are TGTGCCAGCAGTTGGGGACAGGGGGCGAGGGAGCAGTACTTC. It is translated as CASSWGQGAREQYF.

This chain joins TRBV6-6 and TRBJ2-7, with TRBD1 matching over 7 bases. From germline, CDR1 is MNHNY and CDR2 SVGAGI (reference sequence). This CDR3 is built from 13 residues. V shed 6 bases, J shed 7 bases, and the junction held 9 bases outside the gene matches. The CDR3 loop is CASSQTGDGEQYF. CDR3 nucleotides: TGTGCCAGCAGCCAAACAGGGGACGGGGAGCAGTACTTC.

Written as DNA, the CDR3 is TGTGCCAGCTCACGCCCTAGCACAGATACGCAGTATTTT. Protein sequence: CASSRPSTDTQYF. The genes are TRBV18 and TRBJ2-3, with D unclear. The V gene's germline CDR1 is KGHSH and CDR2 LQKENI. This CDR3 spans 13 amino acids. Trimming pared 4 bases from V and 0 bases from J, leaving 5 bases between. The full variable domain, in which reference TRBV18 and TRBJ2-3 provide the parts outside the CDR3, is NAGVMQNPRHLVRRRGQEARLRCSPMKGHSHVYWYRQLPEEGLKFMVYLQKENIIDESGMPKERFSAEFPKEGPSILRIQQVVRGDSAAYFCASSRPSTDTQYFGPGTRLTVL.

This clone was detected only a few times. The chain combines TRBV6-1 with TRBJ1-5; D uncertain. This CDR3 contains 15 residues. Germline CDR1 MNHNS, CDR2 SASEGT. Deletions cut 4 bases from V and 5 bases from J, with 15 bases between. CDR3 bases: TGTGCCAGCAGTGTAAGACGGACCGCGTATCAGCCCCAGCATTTT. Encoded protein: CASSVRRTAYQPQHF.

This clone was counted only a few times. This sequence joins TRBV5-1 and TRBJ2-2; no clear D gene. V dropped 0 bases and J dropped 2 bases, with 8 bases sitting between them. The CDR3 has 15 amino acids. The germline V gene has CDR1 SGHRS and CDR2 YFSETQ. The CDR3 sequence: CASSLGADNTGELFF. CDR3 DNA: TGCGCCAGCAGCTTGGGGGCAGACAACACCGGGGAGCTGTTTTTT.

This clone was counted between two and nine times. The chain couples TRBV14 to TRBJ1-2; TRBD1 is a possible D gene (5 bases). Germline loops: CDR1 SGHDN, CDR2 FVKESK. Trimming pared 0 bases from V and 1 base from J, leaving 15 bases between. The CDR3 totals 17 residues. Here the CDR3 reads CASSQDRDSGINYGYTF. The CDR3 bases are TGTGCCAGCAGCCAAGACAGGGATAGTGGAATTAACTATGGCTACACCTTC.

CDR3 in DNA: TGCGCCAGCAGCGTGGGGCAGGGACCTTACGAGCAGTACTTC. Translated: CASSVGQGPYEQYF. The chain uses TRBV5-1 and TRBJ2-7; tentatively, D is TRBD1 or TRBD2 (5 bases each). Trimming cost V 4 bases and J 4 bases, with 15 bases left between them. Germline V gene sequence: CDR1 SGHRS, CDR2 YFSETQ. The CDR3 covers 14 residues.

The V call is TRBV5-1, the J call TRBJ1-2; D remains ambiguous. Trimming left V 0 bases short and J 1 base short, with 4 bases between. CDR1 is SGHRS and CDR2 is YFSETQ in the germline V gene. The CDR3 spans 13 residues. CDR3 residues: CASSLDSNYGYTF. The DNA of the CDR3 is TGCGCCAGCAGCTTGGACAGTAACTATGGCTACACCTTC. The complete variable domain, with remaining parts taken from reference TRBV5-1 and TRBJ1-2, reads KAGVTQTPRYLIKTRGQQVTLSCSPISGHRSVSWYQQTPGQGLQFLFEYFSETQRNKGNFPGRFSGRQFSNSRSEMNVSTLELGDSALYLCASSLDSNYGYTFGSGTRLTVV.

The chain joins TRBV6-5 to TRBJ1-4; a weak D match, TRBD1 (6 bases). Between the trimmed V and J ends, which lost 5 bases and 5 bases, there was a span of 15 bases. There are 15 residues in the CDR3. Germline V gives CDR1 MNHEY, CDR2 SVGAGI. The CDR3 region is CASSPLEGGNEKLFF. The DNA of the CDR3 is TGTGCCAGCAGTCCCCTGGAGGGGGGAAATGAAAAACTGTTTTTT.

The V gene is TRBV6-6, the J gene TRBJ2-7, with unresolved D. The ends were cut back, 5 bases at V and 1 base at J, with 9 bases in the middle. This CDR3 has 13 amino acids. Germline CDR1 and CDR2: MNHNY and SVGAGI (reference sequence). The chain's CDR3 is CASSPGASYEQYF. In DNA, the CDR3 is TGTGCCAGCAGTCCCGGAGCGTCCTACGAGCAGTACTTC.

The chain employs TRBV30 and TRBJ2-2; D gene ambiguous. Germline V lookup: CDR1 GTSNPN, CDR2 SVGIG (reference sequence). This CDR3 region has 13 residues. Trimming took 5 bases from V and 0 from J, leaving 7 bases between them. CDR3 sequence: CAWDGANTGELFF. The CDR3 nucleotides are TGTGCCTGGGACGGCGCGAACACCGGGGAGCTGTTTTTT.

The rearrangement uses TRBV9 and TRBJ2-7, with D hard to call. Trimming left V 0 bases short and J 0 bases short, with 10 bases between. The germline V gene encodes CDR1 SGDLS and CDR2 YYNGEE. The CDR3 has 15 amino acids. CDR3 bases: TGTGCCAGCAGCGTAGACGGCTCCCCCTCCTACGAGCAGTACTTC. It codes for CASSVDGSPSYEQYF.

The chain employs TRBV5-1 and TRBJ2-7; D is unresolved. Germline V gene data show CDR1 as SGHRS and CDR2 as YFSETQ. The ends were cut back, 4 bases at V and 7 bases at J, with 18 bases in the middle. The CDR3 totals 14 residues. The CDR3 DNA reads as TGCGCCAGCAGCGTGACTGATCTCCAAGGAGAGCAGTACTTC. Translation: CASSVTDLQGEQYF.

The rearrangement links TRBV10-3 to TRBJ2-3; TRBD2 matches 7 bases. V was pared by 0 bases and J by 2 bases, with 8 bases of the junction left unmatched. This CDR3 contains 17 residues. Germline CDR1 reads ENHRY; CDR2 reads SYGVKD. The CDR3 DNA reads as TGTGCCATCAGTGAGTCGATGGCTAGCGGAGACACAGATACGCAGTATTTT. This encodes CAISESMASGDTDTQYF.

The V and J genes are TRBV5-1 and TRBJ2-7; 7 bases agree with TRBD1. The germline CDR1 and CDR2 sequences are SGHRS and YFSETQ. The V segment lost 4 bases and the J segment 1 base; nucleotides outside the gene matches: 5. The length of the CDR3 is 14 residues. CDR3 region: CASSPGTVSYEQYF. In DNA form, the CDR3 reads TGCGCCAGCAGCCCAGGGACAGTGTCCTACGAGCAGTACTTC.

V usage is TRBV30 and J usage is TRBJ1-2; D is uncertain. The CDR3 totals 11 residues. CDR1 GTSNPN and CDR2 SVGIG come from the germline V gene (reference sequence). Trimming left V 1 base short and J 2 bases short, with 2 bases between. This CDR3 is CAWSDNYGYTF. The CDR3 nucleotides are TGTGCCTGGAGTGACAACTATGGCTACACCTTC. Filled out from reference TRBV30 and TRBJ1-2, the complete variable domain reads SQTIHQWPATLVQPVGSPLSLECTVEGTSNPNLYWYRQAAGRGLQLLFYSVGIGQISSEVPQNLSASRPQDRQFILSSKKLLLSDSGFYLCAWSDNYGYTFGSGTRLTVV.